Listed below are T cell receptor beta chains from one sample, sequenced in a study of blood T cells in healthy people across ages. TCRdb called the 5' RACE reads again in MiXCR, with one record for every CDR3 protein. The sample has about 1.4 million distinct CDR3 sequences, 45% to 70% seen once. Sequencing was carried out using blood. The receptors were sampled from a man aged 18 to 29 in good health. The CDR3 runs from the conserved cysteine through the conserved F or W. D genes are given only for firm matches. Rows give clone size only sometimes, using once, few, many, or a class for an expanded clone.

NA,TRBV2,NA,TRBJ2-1,CASSEWGAGQETQFF,TGTGCCAGCAGTGAATGGGGAGCGGGCCAAGAGACCCAGTTCTTC
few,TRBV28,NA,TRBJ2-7,CASSFFGTATPQYF,TGTGCCAGCAGTTTTTTTGGGACCGCCACCCCCCAGTACTTC
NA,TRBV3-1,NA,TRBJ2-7,CASSQAPGEPYEQYF,TGTGCCAGCAGCCAAGCCCCGGGGGAACCCTACGAGCAGTACTTC
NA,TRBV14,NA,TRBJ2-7,CASSQTGYTRGDFWQYF,TGTGCCAGCAGCCAGACAGGATACACCAGGGGGGACTTTTGGCAGTACTTC
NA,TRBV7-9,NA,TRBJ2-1,CASSLRPPGRLPGEQFF,TGTGCCAGCAGCCTACGGCCCCCGGGACGTCTCCCCGGTGAGCAGTTCTTC
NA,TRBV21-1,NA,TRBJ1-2,CASSKPEEEVINYGYTF,TGTGCCAGCAGCAAACCAGAGGAAGAGGTTATTAACTATGGCTACACCTTC
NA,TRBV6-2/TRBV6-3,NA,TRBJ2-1,CASSSQAIEQFF,TGTGCCAGCAGTTCCCAGGCTATTGAGCAGTTCTTC
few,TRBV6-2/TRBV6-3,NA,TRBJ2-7,CASSYSTAQSLEQYF,TGTGCCAGCAGTTACTCGACGGCACAGTCCCTGGAGCAGTACTTC
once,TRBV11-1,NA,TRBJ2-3,CASSHSGTTDTQYF,TGTGCCAGCAGCCATAGCGGAACCACAGATACGCAGTATTTT
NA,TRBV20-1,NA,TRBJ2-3,CSASSDGSGTDTQYF,TGCAGTGCTAGCAGTGACGGGAGTGGCACAGATACGCAGTATTTT
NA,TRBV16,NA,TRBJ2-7,CASSQGYGGEQYF,TGTGCCAGCAGCCAAGGGTACGGAGGAGAGCAGTACTTC
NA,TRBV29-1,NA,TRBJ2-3,CSVEGSPYFTDTQYF,TGCAGCGTTGAAGGCAGCCCCTACTTCACAGATACGCAGTATTTT
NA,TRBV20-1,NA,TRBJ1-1,CSARPLGAFF,TGCAGTGCTAGGCCCCTTGGAGCTTTCTTT
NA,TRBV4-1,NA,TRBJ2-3,CASSQEEEGQISTDTQYF,TGCGCCAGCAGCCAAGAAGAGGAGGGCCAGATAAGCACAGATACGCAGTATTTT
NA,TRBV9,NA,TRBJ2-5,CASSVDNWGLETQYF,TGTGCTAGCAGCGTAGATAATTGGGGGTTGGAGACCCAGTACTTC
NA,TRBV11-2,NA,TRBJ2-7,CASSFLSDRNEQYF,TGTGCCAGCAGCTTCTTATCTGATCGCAATGAGCAGTACTTC
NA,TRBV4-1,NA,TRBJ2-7,CASSQDRAASYEQYF,TGCGCCAGCAGCCAAGATCGGGCAGCTTCCTACGAGCAGTACTTC
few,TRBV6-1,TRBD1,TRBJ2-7,CASRPPRDSYEQYF,TGTGCCAGCAGGCCACCACGGGACAGCTACGAGCAGTACTTC
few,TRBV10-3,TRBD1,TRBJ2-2,CAISESTGYTGELFF,TGTGCCATCAGTGAGTCGACAGGGTACACCGGGGAGCTGTTTTTT
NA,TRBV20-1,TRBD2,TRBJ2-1,CSAKTSRNNEQFF,TGCAGTGCTAAGACTAGCAGAAACAATGAGCAGTTCTTC
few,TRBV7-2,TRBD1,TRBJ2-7,CASSSPRDREGYEQYF,TGTGCCAGCAGCTCCCCCCGGGACAGGGAGGGCTACGAGCAGTACTTC
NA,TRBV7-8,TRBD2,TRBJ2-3,CASSRFTSGRVADTQYF,TGTGCCAGCAGCCGATTTACTAGCGGGAGGGTGGCAGATACGCAGTATTTT
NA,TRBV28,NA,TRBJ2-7,CASSFPVPYEQYF,TGTGCCAGCAGTTTCCCAGTCCCCTACGAGCAGTACTTC
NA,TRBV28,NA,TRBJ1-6,CASRPLGTAITYTYNSPLHF,TGTGCCAGCAGGCCCCTCGGGACGGCGATTACCTACACCTATAATTCACCCCTCCACTTT
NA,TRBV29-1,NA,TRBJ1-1,CSVALGPTGNTEAFF,TGCAGCGTTGCCCTCGGACCGACAGGGAACACTGAAGCTTTCTTT
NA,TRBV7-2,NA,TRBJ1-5,CASSLSTGSGQPQHF,TGTGCCAGCAGCTTAAGTACAGGTAGCGGTCAGCCCCAGCATTTT
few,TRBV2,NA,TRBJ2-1,CASSGQISINEQFF,TGTGCCAGCAGTGGACAGATAAGTATTAATGAGCAGTTCTTC